Each of the 10 T cell receptor beta chains below was sequenced from the same sample in a study of regulatory T cells in long-lasting Graves disease. Described time point: newly diagnosed GD, antithyroid drugs for less than 3 months. Following extraction of RNA from PBMCs, that RNA was used to make the TCR library. CDR3-region Arm-PCR and iRepertoire HTBI primers produced the TCR beta libraries. Each CDR3 protein is one row after TCRdb ran MiXCR on the multiplex PCR reads. This sample has 200,000 to 250,000 distinct CDR3 sequences, with roughly a fifth found just once. These same records also appear under a second study, on T cells in Graves' hyperthyroidism and ophthalmopathy.

Sequencing used peripheral blood mononuclear cells (PBMCs), obtained at new diagnosis, from a patient treated with antithyroid drugs. The receptors shown here come from a woman in her 30s with Graves disease.

This clonotype was seen many times. V is TRBV10-3 and J is TRBJ1-5, with 10 bases aligning to TRBD1. Germline loops: CDR1 ENHRY, CDR2 SYGVKD. The CDR3 loop spans 18 amino acids. The junction had 9 bases not matched to a gene; V was cut back by 2 bases and J by 2 bases. The CDR3 nucleotides read TGTGCCATCAGTGAGGACAGGGGGCAACGGGGGGGCAATCAGCCCCAGCATTTT. Amino acid sequence: CAISEDRGQRGGNQPQHF.

This clonotype was observed at least ten times. The rearrangement joins TRBV9 to TRBJ1-6; 9 bases align to TRBD1. The germline V gene encodes CDR1 SGDLS and CDR2 YYNGEE. Germline trimming cut 0 bases from V and 13 bases from J; bases unmatched to any gene: 8. This CDR3 has 15 amino acids. Here the CDR3 reads CASSVEGTGGRPLHF. CDR3 coding DNA: TGTGCCAGCAGCGTAGAGGGAACAGGGGGCAGGCCCCTCCACTTT.

This clonotype was observed once. The rearrangement uses TRBV28 and TRBJ1-1; tentatively, D is TRBD1 (5 bases). The V end was cut by 6 bases, the J end by 4 bases, with 9 bases between. The CDR3 runs 12 residues. The V gene's germline CDR1 is MDHEN and CDR2 SYDVKM. This CDR3 reads CASRLGTTEAFF. The CDR3 DNA reads as TGTGCCAGCAGGCTAGGGACCACTGAAGCTTTCTTT.

The chain is built from TRBV2 and TRBJ2-1; 8 bases are a match to TRBD2. The CDR3 extends over 15 amino acids. The V and J ends lost 1 base and 7 bases, in that order; junction bases with no gene match: 6. In germline, CDR1 is SNHLY, CDR2 FYNNEI. For the CDR3, the DNA is TGTGCCAGCAGTGAAGTCGCGGGAGGCGTAAATGAGCAGTTCTTC. The encoded protein is CASSEVAGGVNEQFF.

Many counts were recorded for this clonotype. This sequence joins TRBV11-3 and TRBJ1-1; the D gene is possibly TRBD1 (6 bases). CDR1 SGHNT and CDR2 YENEEA come from the germline V gene. V lost 5 bases and J lost 0, with 10 bases in between. The CDR3 covers 14 residues. For the CDR3, the DNA is TGTGCCAGCAGCGTACAGGGTCTGAACACTGAAGCTTTCTTT. Translated, it gives CASSVQGLNTEAFF.

Remarks on this clonotype: This clone may be a read error of a much larger clone one base away. The V call is TRBV30, the J call TRBJ1-2; 8 positions match TRBD1. The germline gives CDR1 GTSNPN, CDR2 SVGIG (reference sequence). The CDR3 spans 13 residues. Unmatched junction bases numbered 6, after V lost 4 bases and J lost 5 bases. The CDR3 bases are TGTGCCTGGATCGCAACAGGGGGATATGGCTACACCTTC. The encoded protein is CAWIATGGYGYTF.

This clonotype was seen ten or more times. The gene calls are TRBV5-1 and TRBJ1-1; the match to TRBD1 covers 11 bases. Trimming took 4 bases from V and 4 from J; bases not matched to a gene: 6. CDR1 is SGHRS, CDR2 YFSETQ, per germline. CDR3 size: 15 residues. In DNA form, the CDR3 reads TGCGCCAGCAGCCCTCCGGGACAGGGGGGCACTGAAGCTTTCTTT. Its translation: CASSPPGQGGTEAFF.

This clonotype has ten or more counts. The chain employs TRBV19 and TRBJ1-4, with a tentative D call TRBD1 (6 bases). Germline CDR1 LNHDA, CDR2 SQIVND (reference sequence). CDR3 length: 14 amino acids. Trimming pared 5 bases from V and 8 bases from J, leaving 15 bases between. The DNA of the CDR3 is TGTGCCAGTAGTCCCGGGACACGGGGGGAAAAACTGTTTTTT. Protein: CASSPGTRGEKLFF.

This clonotype was picked up many times. The chain links TRBV27 to TRBJ1-3; maybe TRBD1 (5 bases). Germline assignment: CDR1 MNHEY and CDR2 SMNVEV (reference sequence). Trimming shortened V by 3 bases and J by 7 bases, and 16 bases separated the two germline ends. This CDR3 is built from 15 residues. CDR3 in DNA: TGTGCCAGCAGTTTGTCGGCTGGGGCATTCAACACCATATATTTT. Amino acid sequence: CASSLSAGAFNTIYF.

This clonotype occurred a few times. The J gene is TRBJ2-7, the V gene TRBV5-1; either TRBD1 or TRBD2 may supply D (5 bases each). V was cut by 4 bases and J by 2 bases, with 13 bases left in between. The V gene's germline CDR1 is SGHRS and CDR2 YFSETQ. The CDR3 covers 14 residues. The chain's CDR3 is CASSLTGTAYEQYF. Written as DNA, the CDR3 is TGCGCCAGCAGCCTTACCGGGACCGCCTACGAGCAGTACTTC.